The rows below give T cell receptor beta chains drawn from one sample of a study of blood T cell repertoires in COVID-19. TCRdb keeps only in-frame clones here, not all; method: immunoSEQ multiplex PCR. This table holds about 480,000 clones, roughly nine tenths found once. Specimen: peripheral blood. These receptors were taken from a man between 18 and 29 years old with COVID-19, enrolled during active disease. The CDR3 runs from the conserved cysteine through the conserved F or W. D genes are given only for firm matches. Size values are once, few and many counts, or a class for expanded clones, and some rows have none.

TRBD1	TRBV11-3	.	TRBJ2-7	CASSLTGRTGDYEQYF	TGTGCCAGCAGCTTAACCGGCCGGACAGGGGATTACGAGCAGTACTTC
.	TRBV14	.	TRBJ2-3	CASSQAGVDTQYF	TGTGCCAGCAGCCAAGCGGGGGTTGATACGCAGTATTTT
.	TRBV6-5	once	TRBJ2-7	CASRRSVAHEQYF	TGTGCCAGTCGCCGGTCTGTCGCCCACGAGCAGTACTTC
TRBD1	TRBV4-1	many	TRBJ2-3	CASSQHGQGADTQYF	TGCGCCAGCAGCCAACACGGACAGGGGGCAGATACGCAGTATTTT
.	TRBV19	.	TRBJ1-2	CASSTTGTGTYGYTF	TGTGCCAGTAGTACCACCGGAACAGGGACCTATGGCTACACCTTC
TRBD1	TRBV5-1	.	TRBJ1-2	CASSSQGANYGYTF	TGCGCCAGCAGCTCCCAGGGGGCTAACTATGGCTACACCTTC
.	TRBV15	.	TRBJ2-5	CATSRWGPEAQYF	TGTGCCACCAGCAGATGGGGCCCCGAGGCCCAGTACTTC
.	TRBV12-3/TRBV12-4	.	TRBJ1-2	CASSLGDGYTF	TGTGCCAGCAGTTTGGGCGATGGCTACACCTTC
.	TRBV7-9	.	TRBJ2-6	CASSNRRYGANVLTF	TGTGCCAGCAGCAACAGGAGATACGGGGCCAACGTCCTGACTTTC
TRBD2	TRBV9	.	TRBJ2-7	CASSVGAGGSEQYF	TGTGCCAGCAGCGTCGGGGCGGGAGGGAGTGAGCAGTACTTC
TRBD1	TRBV19	.	TRBJ2-4	CASRPWDRGRSDIQYF	TGTGCCAGTCGGCCTTGGGACAGGGGGCGCTCGGACATTCAGTACTTC
TRBD2	TRBV7-3	.	TRBJ2-5	CASSSSGSAYQETQYF	TGTGCCAGCAGCTCCAGCGGGAGTGCGTACCAAGAGACCCAGTACTTC
.	TRBV6-5	.	TRBJ2-1	CASSYSSYYNEQFF	TGTGCCAGCAGTTACTCTTCTTACTACAATGAGCAGTTCTTC
.	TRBV7-2	.	TRBJ1-2	CASSPRQISFYGYTF	TGTGCCAGCAGCCCCCGACAGATTTCCTTCTATGGCTACACCTTC
TRBD1	TRBV19	few	TRBJ1-5	CASSVGDRDVYQPQHF	TGTGCCAGTAGTGTTGGGGACAGGGACGTCTATCAGCCCCAGCATTTT
.	TRBV7-2	.	TRBJ2-2	CASRLDRLRTGELFF	TGTGCCAGCAGATTAGACAGGCTGCGGACCGGGGAGCTGTTTTTT
TRBD2	TRBV3-1/TRBV3-2	once	TRBJ2-3	CASSQDISAGVTDTQYF	TGTGCCAGCAGCCAAGATATAAGCGCGGGGGTCACAGATACGCAGTATTTT
TRBD1	TRBV18	.	TRBJ2-2	CASSPATGGLMNTGELFF	TGTGCCAGCTCACCGGCAACAGGGGGCTTGATGAACACCGGGGAGCTGTTTTTT
TRBD2	TRBV2	.	TRBJ2-3	CASSDGTNMDTQYF	TGTGCCAGCAGTGATGGGACTAACATGGATACGCAGTATTTT
.	TRBV7-8	once	TRBJ2-7	CASSLGTAVDEQYF	TGTGCCAGCAGCTTAGGTACAGCGGTCGACGAGCAGTACTTC
TRBD2	TRBV7-9	.	TRBJ2-3	CASSPSEGLGTDTQYF	TGTGCCAGCAGCCCTTCCGAGGGACTAGGCACAGATACGCAGTATTTT
TRBD2	TRBV19	.	TRBJ2-3	CASKSGGAGDTQYF	TGTGCCAGTAAGAGCGGGGGGGCCGGGGATACGCAGTATTTT
TRBD1	TRBV7-9	.	TRBJ1-1	CASSPGQGDTEAFF	TGTGCCAGCAGCCCGGGACAGGGGGACACTGAAGCTTTCTTT
.	TRBV5-5	.	TRBJ2-7	CASSFSTEQYF	TGTGCCAGCAGCTTCAGTACGGAGCAGTACTTC
.	TRBV11-2	.	TRBJ1-4	CASSSKTATNEKLFF	TGTGCCAGCAGCTCGAAGACAGCAACTAATGAAAAACTGTTTTTT
.	TRBV15	.	TRBJ2-1	CATSSLSGSYNEQFF	TGTGCCACCAGCAGTCTTAGCGGTTCTTACAATGAGCAGTTCTTC
TRBD1	TRBV6-5	.	TRBJ2-7	CASSYLGDSYEQYF	TGTGCCAGCAGTTACTTGGGGGACAGTTACGAGCAGTACTTC
.	TRBV24-1	.	TRBJ2-3	CATSLTDTQYF	TGTGCCACCAGTCTAACAGATACGCAGTATTTT
.	TRBV7-6	.	TRBJ2-3	CASSLGGQPTDTQYF	TGTGCCAGCAGCTTAGGGGGCCAGCCCACAGATACGCAGTATTTT
.	TRBV6-5	.	TRBJ1-2	CASQTNYGYTF	TGTGCCAGTCAAACTAACTATGGCTACACCTTC
.	TRBV5-4	.	TRBJ2-5	CASSLWAEETQYF	TGTGCCAGCAGCTTGTGGGCCGAAGAGACCCAGTACTTC
TRBD2	TRBV24-1	.	TRBJ2-5	CATSDPTSGKETQYF	TGTGCCACCAGTGATCCTACTAGCGGAAAAGAGACCCAGTACTTC
.	TRBV5-4	.	TRBJ2-2	CASSPDSYLNTGELFF	TGTGCCAGCAGCCCCGACTCGTACCTTAACACCGGGGAGCTGTTTTTT
.	TRBV21-1	.	TRBJ2-3	CASSKGGSARETQYF	TGTGCCAGCAGCAAAGGAGGCTCCGCTCGGGAGACGCAGTATTTT
.	TRBV24-1	.	TRBJ2-3	CATTGGYADTQYF	TGTGCCACCACAGGGGGGTATGCAGATACGCAGTATTTT
.	TRBV7-6	.	TRBJ2-2	CASSFGQRKTGELFF	TGTGCCAGCAGCTTCGGACAGCGGAAGACCGGGGAGCTGTTTTTT
TRBD2	TRBV4-1	.	TRBJ2-3	CASSQDQAGGRADTQYF	TGCGCCAGCAGCCAAGATCAAGCGGGAGGGAGGGCAGATACGCAGTATTTT
.	TRBV9	once	TRBJ1-4	CASSAEGSANEKLFF	TGTGCCAGCAGCGCTGAGGGTAGCGCTAATGAAAAACTGTTTTTT
.	TRBV6-1	.	TRBJ2-1	CASSERATNEQFF	TGTGCCAGCAGTGAGAGGGCCACCAATGAGCAGTTCTTC
.	TRBV30	.	TRBJ2-2	CAWSPGFTGELFF	TGTGCCTGGAGCCCGGGGTTCACCGGGGAGCTGTTTTTT
.	TRBV2	.	TRBJ2-5	CASSDDPRETQYF	TGTGCCAGCAGTGATGATCCGCGGGAGACCCAGTACTTC
TRBD2	TRBV7-6	.	TRBJ2-2	CASSPKGGGAYTGELFF	TGTGCCAGCAGCCCGAAAGGCGGGGGGGCCTACACCGGGGAGCTGTTTTTT
.	TRBV14	.	TRBJ2-5	CASSQDGVETQYF	TGTGCCAGCAGCCAAGACGGGGTAGAGACCCAGTACTTC
.	TRBV6-6	.	TRBJ1-2	CASLEAPIYGYTF	TGTGCCAGCTTGGAAGCGCCCATCTATGGCTACACCTTC
.	TRBV10-1	.	TRBJ1-6	CASGDSPLHF	TGCGCCAGCGGAGACTCACCCCTCCACTTT
TRBD2	TRBV7-9	.	TRBJ2-5	CASSLGLAGGRGETQYF	TGTGCCAGCAGCTTAGGACTAGCGGGAGGTCGAGGAGAGACCCAGTACTTC
TRBD1	TRBV7-9	.	TRBJ1-4	CASSHAGGQGSEKLFF	TGTGCCAGCAGCCACGCTGGGGGACAGGGGAGTGAAAAACTGTTTTTT